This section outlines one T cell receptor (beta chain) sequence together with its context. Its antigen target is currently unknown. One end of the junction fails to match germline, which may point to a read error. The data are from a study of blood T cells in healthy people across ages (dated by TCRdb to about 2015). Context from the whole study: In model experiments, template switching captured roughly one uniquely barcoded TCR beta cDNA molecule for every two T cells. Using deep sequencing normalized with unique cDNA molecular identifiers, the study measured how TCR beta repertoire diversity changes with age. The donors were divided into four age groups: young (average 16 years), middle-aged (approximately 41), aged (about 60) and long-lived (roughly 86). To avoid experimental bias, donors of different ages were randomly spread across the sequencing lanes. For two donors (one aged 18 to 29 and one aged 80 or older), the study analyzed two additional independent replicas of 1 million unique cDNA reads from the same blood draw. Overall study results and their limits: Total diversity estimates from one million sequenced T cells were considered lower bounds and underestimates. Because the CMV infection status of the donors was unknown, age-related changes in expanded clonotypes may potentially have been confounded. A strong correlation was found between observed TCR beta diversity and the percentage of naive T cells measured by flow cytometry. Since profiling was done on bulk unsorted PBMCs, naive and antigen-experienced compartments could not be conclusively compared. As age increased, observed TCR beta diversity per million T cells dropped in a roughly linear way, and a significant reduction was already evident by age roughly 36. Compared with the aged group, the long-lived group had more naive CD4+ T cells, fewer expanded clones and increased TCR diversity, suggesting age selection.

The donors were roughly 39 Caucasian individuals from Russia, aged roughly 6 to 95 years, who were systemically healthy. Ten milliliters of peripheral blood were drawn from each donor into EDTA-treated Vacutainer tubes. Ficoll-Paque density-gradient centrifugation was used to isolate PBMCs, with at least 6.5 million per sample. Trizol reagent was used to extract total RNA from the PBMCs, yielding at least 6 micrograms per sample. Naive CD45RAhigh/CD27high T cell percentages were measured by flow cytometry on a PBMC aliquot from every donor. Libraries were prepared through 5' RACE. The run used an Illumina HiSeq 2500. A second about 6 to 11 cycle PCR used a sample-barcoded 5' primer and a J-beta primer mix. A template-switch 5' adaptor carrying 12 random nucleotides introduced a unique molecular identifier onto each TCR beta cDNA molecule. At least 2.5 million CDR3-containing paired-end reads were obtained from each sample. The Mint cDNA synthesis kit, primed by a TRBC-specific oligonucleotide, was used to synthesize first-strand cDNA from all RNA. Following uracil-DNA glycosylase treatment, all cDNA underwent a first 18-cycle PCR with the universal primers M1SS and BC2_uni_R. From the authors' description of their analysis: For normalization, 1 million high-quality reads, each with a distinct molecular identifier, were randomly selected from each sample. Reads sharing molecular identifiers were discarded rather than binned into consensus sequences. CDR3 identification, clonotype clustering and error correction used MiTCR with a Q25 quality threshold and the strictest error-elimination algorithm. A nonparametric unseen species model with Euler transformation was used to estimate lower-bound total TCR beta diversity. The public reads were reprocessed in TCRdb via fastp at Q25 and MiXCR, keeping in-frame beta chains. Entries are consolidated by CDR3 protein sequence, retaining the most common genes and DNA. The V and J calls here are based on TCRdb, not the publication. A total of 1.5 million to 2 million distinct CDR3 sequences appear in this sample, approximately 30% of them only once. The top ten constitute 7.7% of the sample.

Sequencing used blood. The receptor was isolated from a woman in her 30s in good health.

The encoded CDR3 is CASRTTNEKRFF. The sequenced DNA is TGTGCCAGCAGAACGACTAATGAAAAACGGTTTTTT. The chain joins TRBV27 to TRBJ1-4, with an unclear D gene assignment. Its CDR3 holds 12 amino acids, cysteine through phenylalanine. The retained sequence is limited to the CDR3, 36 bases, with the frame set at the first base. According to the germline V gene (reference sequence), CDR1 reads MNHEY and CDR2 reads SMNVEV.